This T cell receptor (beta chain) came from a study of blood T cell repertoires in COVID-19. The table came from immunoSEQ multiplex PCR; TCRdb's copy has only in-frame clones and leaves some out. The sample lists 90,000 to 110,000 clones, roughly 76% seen once, with roughly 9.4% in the top ten. The receptor was isolated from a woman in her seventies with acute or convalescent COVID-19. The source material was peripheral blood.

The CDR3 nucleotides are TGTGCCAGCAGCTTAGATCCGGGGGGGTGGAACACTGAAGCTTTCTTT. Translating it yields CASSLDPGGWNTEAFF. The chain links TRBV7-9 to TRBJ1-1, with TRBD1 as a possible D gene (5 bases). The CDR3 has 16 amino acids. V lost 1 base to trimming and J lost 1 base, with 13 bases between them. In germline, CDR1 is SEHNR, CDR2 FQNEAQ (reference sequence).